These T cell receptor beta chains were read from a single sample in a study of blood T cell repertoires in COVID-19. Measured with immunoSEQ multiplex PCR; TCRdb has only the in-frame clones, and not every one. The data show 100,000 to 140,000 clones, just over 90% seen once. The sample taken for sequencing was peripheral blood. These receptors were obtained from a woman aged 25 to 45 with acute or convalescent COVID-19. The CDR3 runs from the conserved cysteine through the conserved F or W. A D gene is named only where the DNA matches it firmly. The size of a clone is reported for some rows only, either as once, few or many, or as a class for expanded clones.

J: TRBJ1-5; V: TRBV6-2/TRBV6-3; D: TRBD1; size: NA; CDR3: CASSYRTGDSNQPQHF; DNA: TGTGCCAGCAGTTACAGGACAGGGGATAGCAATCAGCCCCAGCATTTT
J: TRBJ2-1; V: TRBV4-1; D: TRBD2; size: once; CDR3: CASSQGLAGGLYNEQFF; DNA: TGCGCCAGCAGCCAAGGACTAGCGGGGGGGCTATACAATGAGCAGTTCTTC
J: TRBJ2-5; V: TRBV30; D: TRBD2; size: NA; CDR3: CAWRGTSGSVIETQYF; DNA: TGTGCCTGGAGAGGAACTAGCGGGAGTGTAATAGAGACCCAGTACTTC
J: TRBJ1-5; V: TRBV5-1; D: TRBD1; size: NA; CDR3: CASSPTGGVNQPQHF; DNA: TGCGCCAGCAGCCCGACAGGGGGAGTTAATCAGCCCCAGCATTTT
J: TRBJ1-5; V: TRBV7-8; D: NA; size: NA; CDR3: CASSESVYQPQHF; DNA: TGTGCCAGCAGCGAAAGCGTGTATCAGCCCCAGCATTTT
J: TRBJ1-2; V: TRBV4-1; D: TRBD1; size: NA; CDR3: CASSQGEDRGRDYGYTF; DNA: TGCGCCAGCAGCCAAGGGGAGGACAGGGGTAGGGACTATGGCTACACCTTC
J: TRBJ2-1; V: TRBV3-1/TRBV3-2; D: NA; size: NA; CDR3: CASSHRRALGAKEQFF; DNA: TGTGCCAGCAGCCATCGACGGGCGCTAGGGGCAAAGGAGCAGTTCTTC
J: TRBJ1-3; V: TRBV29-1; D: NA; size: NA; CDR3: CSVDLGGAGNTIYF; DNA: TGCAGCGTTGATTTAGGGGGTGCGGGAAACACCATATATTTT
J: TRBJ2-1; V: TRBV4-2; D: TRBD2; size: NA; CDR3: CASSRLADTYNEQFF; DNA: TGTGCCAGCAGCCGCCTAGCGGATACTTACAATGAGCAGTTCTTC
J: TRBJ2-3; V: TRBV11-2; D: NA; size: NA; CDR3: CASSLGGRETQYF; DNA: TGTGCCAGCAGCTTAGGGGGTAGGGAGACGCAGTATTTT
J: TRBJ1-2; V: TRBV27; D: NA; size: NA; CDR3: CATQGNGYTF; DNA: TGTGCCACCCAGGGGAATGGCTACACCTTC
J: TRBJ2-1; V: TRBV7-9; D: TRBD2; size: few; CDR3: CASTGLAGTYNEQFF; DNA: TGTGCCAGCACCGGACTAGCGGGAACCTACAATGAGCAGTTCTTC
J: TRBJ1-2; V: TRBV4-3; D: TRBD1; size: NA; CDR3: CASSQEGQGDGYTF; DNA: TGCGCCAGCAGCCAAGAAGGACAGGGGGATGGCTACACCTTC
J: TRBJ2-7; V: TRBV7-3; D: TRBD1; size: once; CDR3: CASSLMQGAGEQYF; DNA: TGTGCCAGCAGCTTAATGCAGGGGGCAGGGGAGCAGTACTTC
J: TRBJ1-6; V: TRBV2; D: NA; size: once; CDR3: CASSGNRGGRDNSPLHF; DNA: TGTGCCAGCAGTGGTAACCGTGGGGGCAGAGATAATTCACCCCTCCACTTT
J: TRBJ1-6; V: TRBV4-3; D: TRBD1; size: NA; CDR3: CASSQVGAGGNNSPLHF; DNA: TGCGCCAGCAGCCAAGTAGGGGCAGGGGGCAATAATTCACCCCTCCACTTT